One and the same sample provided the 14 T cell receptor beta chains below, sequenced in a study of CD8 T cells in Susac syndrome. Random hexamers were used to reverse transcribe an amount of about 0.45 to 1 ug RNA. Via MiXCR, TCRdb re-called the immunoSEQ multiplex PCR reads, giving one row per CDR3 protein. The sample has some 120,000 distinct CDR3 sequences, about 95% seen once. Sequenced material: CD4+ T cells from PBMCs. The receptors were gathered from a human donor in good health.

This chain joins TRBV19 and TRBJ2-1; 11 positions agree with TRBD2. Unmatched junction bases numbered 4, after V lost 6 bases and J lost 0 bases. Germline loops: CDR1 LNHDA, CDR2 SQIVND (reference sequence). The CDR3 is 16 residues long. The CDR3: CASRTTSGISYNEQFF. CDR3 DNA sequence: TGTGCCAGTAGGACGACTAGCGGGATCTCCTACAATGAGCAGTTCTTC.

The V call is TRBV7-6, the J call TRBJ2-3; perhaps TRBD2 as D (6 bases). This CDR3 has 15 residues. Between the trimmed V and J ends, which lost 1 base and 1 base, there was a span of 9 bases. Germline V gene sequence: CDR1 SGHVS, CDR2 FNYEAQ. For the CDR3, the DNA is TGTGCCAGCAGCTTAGAGGCTAGCGGCACAGATACGCAGTATTTT. Amino acid sequence: CASSLEASGTDTQYF.

V usage is TRBV19 and J usage is TRBJ2-3, with D possibly TRBD2 on 6 matching bases. The CDR3 runs to 16 residues. Trimming removed 2 bases at V and 3 bases at J, with 15 bases between. Germline V gives CDR1 LNHDA, CDR2 SQIVND (reference sequence). The CDR3 loop reads CASSILASARTDTQYF. As DNA, the CDR3 is TGTGCCAGTAGTATACTGGCTAGCGCGAGAACAGATACGCAGTATTTT.

The chain couples TRBV19 to TRBJ2-1; 13 positions match TRBD2. This CDR3 spans 14 amino acids. Germline CDR1 and CDR2: LNHDA and SQIVND (reference sequence). V lost 7 bases, J lost 12 bases, and 9 bases stayed unmatched. CDR3 in amino acids: CASTPLAGGTTQFF. In nucleotides, the CDR3 is TGTGCCAGTACCCCACTAGCGGGAGGGACTACGCAGTTCTTC.

The gene calls are TRBV29-1 and TRBJ1-2, with D tentatively TRBD1 (6 bases). The V end was cut by 6 bases, the J end by 4 bases, with 21 bases between. The V gene's germline CDR1 is SQVTM and CDR2 ANQGSEA. The CDR3 has 15 residues. The CDR3 sequence is CSVELGTTSSYGYTF. CDR3 bases: TGCAGCGTGGAGCTTGGGACAACTAGTTCCTATGGCTACACCTTC.

The chain links TRBV2 to TRBJ2-3; 9 bases map to TRBD1. The CDR3 runs to 15 residues. Germline CDR1 and CDR2: SNHLY and FYNNEI. The V segment lost 5 bases and the J segment 1 base; nucleotides outside the gene matches: 4. CDR3 sequence (DNA): TGTGCCAGCAGTCGAGGGACAGGGCGCACAGATACGCAGTATTTT. It translates to CASSRGTGRTDTQYF.

This sequence joins TRBV7-2 and TRBJ2-1; D may be TRBD2 (5 bases). Between the trimmed V and J ends, which lost 1 base and 6 bases, there was a span of 13 bases. From germline, CDR1 is SGHTA and CDR2 FQGNSA. The length of the CDR3 is 15 residues. CDR3 amino acids: CASSLVEGTINEQFF. The CDR3 bases are TGTGCCAGCAGCTTAGTCGAGGGTACGATCAATGAGCAGTTCTTC.

The chain joins TRBV20-1 to TRBJ2-1; D ambiguous. The CDR3 totals 12 residues. CDR1 is DFQATT, CDR2 SNEGSKA, per germline (reference sequence). V was pared by 1 base and J by 9 bases, with 10 bases between. CDR3 region: CSARGVAGEQFF. Here the CDR3 DNA reads TGCAGTGCTAGAGGTGTAGCTGGTGAGCAGTTCTTC.

The chain recombines TRBV3-1 with TRBJ2-1; possibly TRBD2 for D (6 bases). The CDR3 totals 14 residues. Trimming cost V 8 bases and J 2 bases, with 13 bases left between them. CDR1 LGHDT and CDR2 YNNKEL come from the germline V gene (reference sequence). Here the CDR3 DNA reads TGTGCCAGCGGGAGGCCGGGCCCCTACAATGAGCAGTTCTTC. This encodes CASGRPGPYNEQFF.

The chain employs TRBV7-9 and TRBJ2-7; 8 bases agree with TRBD1. CDR3 length: 15 residues. V trimming: 4 bases; J trimming: 6 bases; junction bases outside the gene matches: 11. From germline, CDR1 is SEHNR and CDR2 FQNEAQ (reference sequence). CDR3 in amino acids: CASSSHLDRVGEQYF. The CDR3 DNA reads as TGTGCCAGCAGCTCCCATCTGGACAGGGTCGGCGAGCAGTACTTC.

The table lists this clonotype with a few counts. V is TRBV27 and J is TRBJ1-5; D ambiguous. Trimming removed 8 bases at V and 2 bases at J, with 13 bases between. Germline CDR1 is MNHEY and CDR2 is SMNVEV (reference sequence). This CDR3 region has 14 residues. DNA for the CDR3: TGTGCCAGCTCTGCTAGCGGGGGCAATCAGCCCCAGCATTTT. Protein product: CASSASGGNQPQHF.

In nucleotides, the CDR3 is TGCAGCGTTGGGGCGGGGCGGGGCTCCTACAATGAGCAGTTCTTC. Amino acid sequence: CSVGAGRGSYNEQFF. J is TRBJ2-1 and V is TRBV29-1; D is perhaps TRBD2 (6 bases). Trimming stripped 4 bases from V and 0 bases from J, with 13 bases between. This CDR3 has 15 residues. Per germline, CDR1 SQVTM and CDR2 ANQGSEA.

This sequence joins TRBV2 and TRBJ2-7; 7 bases align to TRBD1. With 6 bases clipped from V and 9 bases from J, the junction kept 14 bases outside the gene matches. This CDR3 region has 14 residues. The germline V gene encodes CDR1 SNHLY and CDR2 FYNNEI. CDR3 nucleotide sequence: TGTGCCAGCAGAGCCGGGACAGTTGTTAGCGTGCAGTACTTC. It codes for CASRAGTVVSVQYF.

This chain uses TRBV29-1 with TRBJ1-1; D perhaps matches TRBD1 (6 bases). Germline CDR1 and CDR2: SQVTM and ANQGSEA. The ends were cut back, 7 bases at V and 3 bases at J, with 12 bases in the middle. CDR3 size: 12 residues. The CDR3 reads CSGQVLDTEAFF. The CDR3 coding sequence is TGCAGCGGACAGGTACTAGACACTGAAGCTTTCTTT.